Shown below are 27 T cell receptor beta chains from a single sample sequenced in a study of CD8 T cells in ankylosing spondylitis. From the 5' RACE reads, TCRdb called clonotypes with MiXCR, one entry per CDR3 protein. This sample has around 160,000 distinct CDR3 sequences, with roughly 10% found just once. Sequencing used blood, either unsorted or a sorted T cell fraction (not recorded which). These receptors all stem from a male donor with ankylosing spondylitis or in good health (not recorded which).

This clonotype was counted many times. The chain is built from TRBV3-1 and TRBJ2-1, with D maybe TRBD2 (7 bases). Trimming removed 2 bases from V and 7 bases from J, with 18 bases in between. CDR3 length equals 16 residues. The V gene's germline CDR1 is LGHDT and CDR2 YNNKEL (reference sequence). The DNA of the CDR3 is TGTGCCAGCAGCCAACCCCCGGGGGGCCTGGGAAATGAGCAGTTCTTC. Translation: CASSQPPGGLGNEQFF.

This clonotype was recorded at least ten times. The V and J genes are TRBV24-1 and TRBJ2-1, with a weak D call TRBD1 (6 bases). The CDR3 runs to 12 residues. V was clipped by 5 bases and J by 8 bases, with 9 bases between them. CDR1 KGHDR and CDR2 SFDVKD come from the germline V gene. This CDR3 reads CATSGYRDEQFF. CDR3 bases: TGTGCCACCAGTGGATACAGGGATGAGCAGTTCTTC.

This clonotype occurred many times. The V gene is TRBV29-1, the J gene TRBJ2-7; tentative D call: TRBD1 (6 bases). Germline CDR1 reads SQVTM; CDR2 reads ANQGSEA. The CDR3 runs 15 residues. V lost 6 bases and J 2 bases, leaving 20 bases between the germline ends. For the CDR3, the DNA is TGCAGCGTCTCGCCGGGACAAATTACCACCTACGAGCAGTACTTC. This encodes CSVSPGQITTYEQYF.

This clonotype was seen many times. This CDR3 reads CASSLTANNSPLHF. Here the CDR3 DNA reads TGTGCCAGCAGTTTAACTGCTAATAATTCACCCCTCCACTTT. The chain is built from TRBV12-3 or TRBV12-4 and TRBJ1-6; D not certain. V lost 2 bases and J lost 5, with 7 bases in between. The CDR3 spans 14 residues.

This clonotype was counted only a few times. The rearrangement links TRBV3-1 to TRBJ2-3; D call uncertain. The CDR3 extends over 15 amino acids. Germline CDR1 reads LGHDT; CDR2 reads YNNKEL (reference sequence). Trimming cost V 8 bases and J 4 bases, with 19 bases left between them. The CDR3 region is CASSKESPVPDTQYF. In nucleotides, the CDR3 is TGTGCCAGCTCCAAAGAGAGCCCAGTGCCAGATACGCAGTATTTT.

Note on this clonotype: This could be a read error, since a much larger clone is one nucleotide away. The V gene is TRBV20-1, the J gene TRBJ2-1; TRBD2 agrees at 7 bases. Per the germline V gene, CDR1 is DFQATT and CDR2 is SNEGSKA (reference sequence). The CDR3 contains 15 residues. In DNA form, the CDR3 reads TGCAGTGCTAGTAATGTGCTAGCGGCCTACACTGAGCAGTTCTTC. Translated, it gives CSASNVLAAYTEQFF.

At least ten counts were recorded for this clonotype. V and J are TRBV11-2 and TRBJ1-5; D is undetermined. Germline V gene data show CDR1 as SGHAT and CDR2 as FQNNGV. The V end lost 2 bases, the J end lost 2 bases, and 10 bases lay between the germline ends. This CDR3 comprises 15 residues. As DNA, the CDR3 is TGTGCCAGCAGCTTATTGGGTCTACGCAATCAGCCCCAGCATTTT. It specifies CASSLLGLRNQPQHF.

At least ten counts were recorded for this clonotype. The chain combines TRBV25-1 with TRBJ2-5; no reliable D call. The CDR3 covers 11 residues. Per germline, CDR1 MGHDK and CDR2 SYGVNS. V was trimmed by 5 bases and J by 6 bases, leaving 7 bases between them. The CDR3 nucleotides are TGTGCCAGCAGTTCCCTGCAGACCCAGTACTTC. Encoded protein: CASSSLQTQYF.

The J gene is TRBJ1-1, the V gene TRBV10-3, with D possibly TRBD1 on 6 matching bases. This CDR3 spans 16 amino acids. V was trimmed by 3 bases and J by 7 bases, leaving 21 bases between them. Germline V gene sequence: CDR1 ENHRY, CDR2 SYGVKD. CDR3: CAISERGVESMDEAFF. The CDR3 bases are TGTGCCATCAGTGAAAGGGGGGTCGAGAGTATGGATGAAGCTTTCTTT.

There are many counts of this clonotype. V gene TRBV6-5 combines with J gene TRBJ1-5; D ambiguous. The length of the CDR3 is 13 residues. Germline lookup yields CDR1 MNHEY and CDR2 SVGAGI. V lost 4 bases to trimming and J lost 4 bases, with 8 bases between them. CDR3: CASSSYLNQPQHF. The CDR3 nucleotides are TGTGCCAGCAGTTCTTACCTAAATCAGCCCCAGCATTTT.

The table lists this clonotype with a few counts. The J gene is TRBJ2-7, the V gene TRBV15; D may be TRBD1 or TRBD2 (5 bases each). This CDR3 has 14 amino acids. Germline V lookup: CDR1 LNHNV, CDR2 YYDKDF (reference sequence). Trimming removed 4 bases at V and 0 bases at J, with 10 bases between. CDR3 region: CATSILRGSYEQYF. CDR3 coding DNA: TGTGCCACCAGCATACTGAGGGGCTCCTACGAGCAGTACTTC.

About this clonotype itself: One base away lies a much larger clone, so this may be a sequencing read error. The chain has TRBV7-8 and TRBJ1-3, with D uncertain. The CDR3 totals 14 residues. Per germline, CDR1 SGHVS and CDR2 FQNEAQ. V shed 1 base and J shed 5 bases, with 9 bases lying between them. CDR3 coding DNA: TGTGCCAGCAGCTTAGTGGGCACTAGAAACACCATATATTTT. Translating it yields CASSLVGTRNTIYF.

Many counts were recorded for this clonotype. This chain connects TRBV9 to TRBJ2-5; D is perhaps TRBD1 (6 bases). CDR1 and CDR2 (germline): SGDLS, YYNGEE. The CDR3 contains 14 residues. Trimming cost V 4 bases and J 1 base, with 11 bases left between them. The CDR3 reads CASSLGQLQETQYF. The CDR3 region has the DNA TGTGCCAGCAGCCTCGGACAGCTCCAAGAGACCCAGTACTTC.

This clonotype occurred once. The chain uses TRBV11-3 and TRBJ2-7; TRBD2 aligns across 11 bases. After removal of 4 bases from V and 4 bases from J, the junction contained 9 bases not matched to a gene. The CDR3 is 16 residues long. CDR1 and CDR2 from the germline V gene are SGHNT and YENEEA. The CDR3 sequence is CASSSPAASGGYEQYF. CDR3 sequence (DNA): TGTGCCAGCAGCTCCCCGGCGGCTAGCGGGGGGTACGAGCAGTACTTC.

This clonotype has only a few counts. The rearrangement joins TRBV7-2 to TRBJ2-2, with 7 positions matching TRBD2. V lost 1 base, J lost 1 base, and 3 bases stayed unmatched. Germline V gives CDR1 SGHTA, CDR2 FQGNSA. There are 16 residues in the CDR3. CDR3 sequence: CASSLVGGGNTGELFF. The CDR3 bases are TGTGCCAGCAGCTTAGTCGGCGGGGGGAACACCGGGGAGCTGTTTTTT.

This clonotype appeared a few times. The chain recombines TRBV9 with TRBJ2-7, with D perhaps matching TRBD1 (7 bases). V lost 0 bases, J lost 3 bases, and 13 bases lay in between. The CDR3 totals 15 residues. CDR1 and CDR2 (germline): SGDLS, YYNGEE. This CDR3 is CASSVEEGAYYEQYF. The CDR3, as DNA: TGTGCCAGCAGCGTAGAGGAGGGGGCATACTACGAGCAGTACTTC.

This clonotype was detected ten times or more. The chain has TRBV4-1 and TRBJ2-6, with a possible D match to TRBD2 (6 bases). V was cut by 3 bases and J by 1 base, with 7 bases left in between. CDR1 is MGHRA and CDR2 is YSYEKL in the germline V gene. The length of the CDR3 is 15 residues. CDR3 nucleotide sequence: TGCGCCAGCAGCCAGGGGGGATCTGGGGCCAACGTCCTGACTTTC. It specifies CASSQGGSGANVLTF.

This clonotype was counted at least ten times. This sequence joins TRBV3-1 and TRBJ2-4; TRBD1 matches at 7 bases. With V trimmed by 3 bases and J by 7 bases, 6 bases remained unmatched. This CDR3 spans 14 amino acids. Germline values: CDR1 LGHDT, CDR2 YNNKEL (reference sequence). CDR3 sequence (DNA): TGTGCCAGCAGCCAGGACAGGATGCGGAACATTCAGTACTTC. This translates into CASSQDRMRNIQYF.

This clonotype has at least ten counts. The chain carries TRBV12-3 or TRBV12-4 and TRBJ2-3, with D tentatively TRBD2 (6 bases). Trimming cost V 8 bases and J 0 bases, with 15 bases left between them. The CDR3 loop spans 15 amino acids. As DNA, the CDR3 is TGTGCCAGCGCCGGAACGGGAGCTAGCACAGATACGCAGTATTTT. This sequence encodes CASAGTGASTDTQYF.

This clonotype was recorded at least ten times. V gene TRBV10-3 combines with J gene TRBJ1-5; D ambiguous. The CDR3 runs to 14 residues. The germline CDR1 and CDR2 sequences are ENHRY and SYGVKD. The V gene lost 0 bases and the J gene lost 7 bases, with 10 bases spanning the gap. CDR3 sequence: CAISESAGIQPQHF. CDR3 DNA: TGTGCCATCAGTGAGTCGGCCGGTATCCAGCCCCAGCATTTT.

This clonotype appeared many times. The chain joins TRBV20-1 to TRBJ2-7; D is possibly TRBD1 or TRBD2 (5 bases each). The germline gives CDR1 DFQATT, CDR2 SNEGSKA (reference sequence). This CDR3 contains 15 residues. V lost 3 bases to trimming and J lost 0 bases, with 15 bases between them. This chain's CDR3 is CSARNDAGSSYEQYF. CDR3 DNA sequence: TGCAGTGCTAGGAATGACGCAGGGAGCTCCTACGAGCAGTACTTC.

In this sample, this clonotype turned up many times. V gene TRBV18 combines with J gene TRBJ1-2; 7 bases align to TRBD1. There are 15 residues in the CDR3. Germline CDR1 KGHSH, CDR2 LQKENI. V was clipped by 8 bases and J by 0 bases; unmatched bases: 9. The CDR3 DNA is TGTGCCAGCACCGTTGGGACAGTAGCTAACTATGGCTACACCTTC. Residues: CASTVGTVANYGYTF.

There are many counts of this clonotype. The chain couples TRBV5-1 to TRBJ1-5; TRBD1 matches 9 bases. This CDR3 has 16 amino acids. The V segment lost 0 bases and the J segment 7 bases; nucleotides outside the gene matches: 8. Germline CDR1 SGHRS, CDR2 YFSETQ. This CDR3 is CASSLGGTGTGQPQHF. The DNA of the CDR3 is TGCGCCAGCAGCTTGGGGGGGACAGGGACGGGACAGCCCCAGCATTTT.

This clonotype turned up a few times. The gene calls are TRBV20-1 and TRBJ1-4; 7 nucleotides match TRBD1. Germline V gene lookup returns CDR1 DFQATT and CDR2 SNEGSKA (reference sequence). V dropped 1 base and J dropped 8; count of bases not matched to a gene: 4. CDR3 length equals 13 residues. The CDR3: CSARAEQGEKLFF. The CDR3 DNA sequence: TGCAGTGCTAGAGCCGAACAGGGGGAAAAACTGTTTTTT.

This clonotype was picked up a small number of times. The J gene is TRBJ1-5, the V gene TRBV7-2; no reliable D call. CDR1 and CDR2 (germline): SGHTA, FQGNSA. With 5 bases removed from V and 4 bases from J, the gap between germline ends came to 9 bases. The CDR3 totals 13 residues. The CDR3, as DNA: TGTGCCAGCAGCCGCAGTATTAATCAGCCCCAGCATTTT. Translating it yields CASSRSINQPQHF.

V is TRBV7-2 and J is TRBJ2-1; 7 nucleotides align to TRBD1. This CDR3 has 14 residues. J gave up 6 bases and V 3 bases, and 5 bases lay outside the gene matches. Germline V lookup: CDR1 SGHTA, CDR2 FQGNSA. The CDR3 DNA reads as TGTGCCAGCAGCTTCCTCCGGGACAGCAATGAGCAGTTCTTC. This encodes CASSFLRDSNEQFF.

The chain recombines TRBV7-2 with TRBJ1-3; D not resolved. Trimming cost V 3 bases and J 0 bases, with 9 bases left between them. The CDR3 consists of 15 residues. The germline V gene encodes CDR1 SGHTA and CDR2 FQGNSA. CDR3 residues: CASSFDTVSGNTIYF. CDR3 nucleotide sequence: TGTGCCAGCAGCTTCGACACAGTCTCTGGAAACACCATATATTTT.